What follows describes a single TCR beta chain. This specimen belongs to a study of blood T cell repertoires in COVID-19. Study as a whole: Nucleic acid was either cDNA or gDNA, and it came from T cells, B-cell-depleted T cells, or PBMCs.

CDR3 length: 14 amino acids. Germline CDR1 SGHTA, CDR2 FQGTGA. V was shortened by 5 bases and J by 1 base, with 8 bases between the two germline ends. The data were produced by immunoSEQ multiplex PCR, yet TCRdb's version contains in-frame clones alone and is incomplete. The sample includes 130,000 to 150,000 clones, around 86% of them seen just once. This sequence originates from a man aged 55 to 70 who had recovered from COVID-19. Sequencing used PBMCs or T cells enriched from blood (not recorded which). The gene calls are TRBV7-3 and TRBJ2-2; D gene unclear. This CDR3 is CASSVRQNTGELFF. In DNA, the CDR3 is TGTGCCAGCAGCGTAAGGCAGAACACCGGGGAGCTGTTTTTT.